Given below is one TCR beta chain in context. Its target is not known. Memory CD4+ T cells were sorted as CD4+CD45RO+CD25- cells. Semi-nested PCR with Nested Universal Primer A followed constant-region reverse priming of full-length variable regions. One entry per CDR3 protein results from TCRdb running MiXCR on the 5' RACE reads. Among approximately 40,000 distinct CDR3 sequences listed, approximately 31% were seen once. Study observations and caveats: Tumor memory CD4+ T cell TCR gene usage clustered with blood and lymph node memory CD4+ cells and lymph node naive CD4+ cells. Greatest tumor Treg TCR overlap was with tumor naive CD4+ cells.

This clonotype was obtained from a female donor with breast cancer. The source material was tumor-infiltrating memory CD4+ T cells sorted from the breast tumor. The subset here: memory CD4+ T cells, CD4+CD45RO+CD25-.

CDR3 nucleotides: TGTGCCAGCAGGATCTTTAATAGGCCTTCTACCAACAATGAGCAGTTCTTC. Its translation is CASRIFNRPSTNNEQFF. The chain recombines TRBV28 with TRBJ2-1, with no clear D. CDR3 length: 17 residues. CDR1 and CDR2 (germline): MDHEN, SYDVKM. Trimming stripped 6 bases from V and 5 bases from J, with 23 bases between.